This is a list of T cell receptor beta chains from one sample in a study of blood T cell repertoires in COVID-19. Here immunoSEQ multiplex PCR was the method, and the copy in TCRdb shows in-frame clones only, minus some. The sample includes more than 200,000 clones, 65% to 85% of them seen just once. Sequencing input: peripheral blood. Receptor source: a man aged 40-50 years with acute or convalescent COVID-19. Each CDR3 is given with its conserved first and last residue. The D gene is left open where the match is weak. Size values are once, few and many counts, or a class for expanded clones, and some rows have none.

TRBJ2-1 NA TRBV3-1/TRBV3-2 NA CASSQVGSAASSYNEQFF TGTGCCAGCAGCCAGGTTGGGTCAGCGGCCAGCTCCTACAATGAGCAGTTCTTC
TRBJ1-2 NA TRBV5-1 NA CASSLVGPNYGYTF TGCGCCAGCAGCTTGGTTGGCCCTAACTATGGCTACACCTTC
TRBJ2-2 NA TRBV19 NA CASSSVGANTGELFF TGTGCCAGTTCCAGCGTGGGGGCCAACACCGGGGAGCTGTTTTTT
TRBJ2-7 TRBD1 TRBV6-1 NA CASSGRTGPLTYEQYF TGTGCCAGCAGTGGACGGACAGGCCCGCTCACCTACGAGCAGTACTTC
TRBJ1-1 NA TRBV30 NA CAWSLFRDPHPGSNTEAFF TGTGCCTGGAGCCTTTTTCGAGATCCACACCCAGGGTCTAACACTGAAGCTTTCTTT
TRBJ2-1 TRBD2 TRBV6-2/TRBV6-3 NA CASSAQPGLAGDNEQFF TGTGCCAGCAGTGCCCAACCGGGACTAGCGGGAGACAATGAGCAGTTCTTC
TRBJ1-2 NA TRBV18 few CASSPPLGAGNGYTF TGTGCCAGCTCACCACCCCTGGGAGCAGGAAACGGCTACACCTTC
TRBJ1-5 NA TRBV19 NA CASSGQMFGPQHF TGTGCCAGTAGTGGACAGATGTTCGGGCCCCAGCATTTT
TRBJ2-7 TRBD1 TRBV19 NA CASQPGQGYEQYF TGTGCCAGCCAGCCGGGACAGGGCTACGAGCAGTACTTC
TRBJ1-2 TRBD1 TRBV10-3 NA CAISRTGPQLGYTF TGTGCCATCAGCCGGACAGGGCCTCAGTTAGGCTACACCTTC
TRBJ2-3 TRBD1 TRBV29-1 few CSCVRDRESDTQYF TGCAGTTGTGTCCGGGACAGGGAATCAGATACGCAGTATTTT
TRBJ2-1 NA TRBV4-1 NA CASSQTTNRDYNEQFF TGCGCCAGCAGCCAAACGACCAACCGGGACTACAATGAGCAGTTCTTC
TRBJ2-7 TRBD2 TRBV6-5 NA CASSWTSGSVYEQYF TGTGCCAGCAGTTGGACTAGCGGGAGCGTGTACGAGCAGTACTTC
TRBJ1-2 NA TRBV6-5 few CASSYSAGDYGYTF TGTGCCAGCAGTTACTCCGCAGGGGATTATGGCTACACCTTC
TRBJ2-1 NA TRBV28 NA CASSTVALLEQFF TGTGCCAGCAGCACAGTTGCTTTGTTGGAGCAGTTCTTC
TRBJ2-2 NA TRBV5-1 NA CASNLAGPMVAGELFF TGCGCCAGCAATCTAGCCGGGCCCATGGTGGCCGGGGAGCTGTTTTTT
TRBJ1-2 NA TRBV5-6 NA CASSFPGNYGYTF TGTGCCAGCAGCTTCCCGGGGAACTATGGCTACACCTTC
TRBJ1-1 NA TRBV6-5 few CASSYSSGGGTEAFF TGTGCCAGCAGTTACTCATCCGGCGGGGGCACTGAAGCTTTCTTT
TRBJ1-1 TRBD1 TRBV19 NA CASSTTGGLVKAFF TGTGCCAGTAGTACCACAGGGGGCTTGGTCAAAGCTTTCTTT
TRBJ1-1 NA TRBV10-3 NA CAIILDTTPSGAFF TGTGCCATCATCTTGGACACAACCCCTTCCGGAGCTTTCTTT
TRBJ2-7 TRBD2 TRBV2 NA CASSRTSGPASYEQYF TGTGCCAGCAGTCGGACTAGCGGGCCAGCCTCCTACGAGCAGTACTTC
TRBJ2-3 TRBD2 TRBV4-1 NA CASSQFTSVRTDTQYF TGCGCCAGCAGCCAGTTTACTAGCGTCCGCACAGATACGCAGTATTTT
TRBJ1-2 NA TRBV7-9 NA CASSFSVGYGYTF TGTGCCAGCAGCTTTAGCGTGGGGTATGGCTACACCTTC